This note documents a single T cell receptor (beta chain) sequence. What it binds is not known. This PCR relied on a set of 60 Vbeta primers and 13 Jbeta primers. The authors' processing: Later analysis identified some 80 million unique TCR beta chains, 10 million to 12 million shared. The data were produced by immunoSEQ multiplex PCR, yet TCRdb's version contains in-frame clones alone and is incomplete. V and J calls and clone size are as listed in that table; D and trimming were resolved from the DNA. The table lists around 200,000 clones, approximately 85% of them singletons. The germline V gene encodes CDR1 SGHRS and CDR2 YFSETQ. With V trimmed by 9 bases and J by 7 bases, 11 bases remained unmatched. The CDR3 contains 15 residues. This specimen belongs to a study of cytomegalovirus exposure and HLA in healthy donors. Study-wide findings and caveats: Most of the TCR beta V segments (in an earlier analysis) were productive either about 87% or about 30% of the time. Later analysis revealed greater clonal expansion in HLA-associated TCR beta chains than in equally common others. V- and J-gene trimming in TCR beta was tied to a missense DCLRE1C variant by an analysis performed later.

The sequencing input was PBMCs. The chain links TRBV5-1 to TRBJ2-1, with 12 bases aligning to TRBD2. The TCR originated in a woman in her 50s in good health and CMV-seronegative. CDR3 amino acids: CATMKLAGGNNEQFF. The CDR3 region has the DNA TGCGCCACTATGAAACTAGCGGGAGGCAATAATGAGCAGTTCTTC.